The subject of this entry is one TCR beta chain. The specificity of this receptor is unknown. No base quality values were provided; no much bigger clone lies one nucleotide off. CDR1 is given as SNHLY and CDR2 as FYNNEI, both from the germline V gene. Measured from the cysteine to the phenylalanine, the CDR3 is 14 residues long. Here the CDR3 DNA is all that survives: 42 bases in frame from base 1. The germline V and J ends show losses of 5 bases and 9 bases respectively, and no gene match explains 8 bases of the junction. This specimen belongs to a study of blood T cells in healthy people across ages (dated by TCRdb to the mid-2010s). Study-level background: In model experiments, roughly one uniquely barcoded TCR beta cDNA molecule per two T cells was captured by template switching. To track age-related changes in TCR beta repertoire diversity, the study relied on deep sequencing normalized with unique cDNA molecular identifiers. The donors were split into four age groups: young (average 16 years), middle-aged (nearly 40), aged (roughly 65) and long-lived (roughly 80). To avoid experimental bias, donors of different ages were spread randomly across the sequencing lanes. Using the same blood draw, the study looked at two additional independent replicas of 1 million unique cDNA reads for two donors, one aged 18 to 30 and the other aged 80 or older.

Library creation used 5' RACE. Sequencing was performed on an Illumina HiSeq 2500. A second PCR of about 6 to 12 cycles was performed with a sample-barcoded 5' primer and a J-beta primer mix. Each TCR beta cDNA molecule received a unique molecular identifier from a template-switch 5' adaptor carrying 12 random nucleotides. Each sample yielded at least 2.5 million CDR3-containing paired-end reads. First-strand cDNA was synthesized from all RNA with the Mint cDNA synthesis kit, primed by a TRBC-specific oligonucleotide. After uracil-DNA glycosylase treatment, a first 18-cycle PCR used universal primers M1SS and BC2_uni_R on all cDNA. In the source study's methods: Each sample was normalized by randomly selecting 1 million high-quality reads, each carrying a distinct molecular identifier. Reads with shared molecular identifiers were discarded instead of being binned into consensus sequences. MiTCR, with a Q25 quality threshold and the strictest error-elimination algorithm, was used for CDR3 identification, clonotype clustering and error correction. A nonparametric unseen species model with Euler transformation was used to estimate a lower bound on total TCR beta diversity. The public reads were reprocessed in TCRdb via fastp at Q25 and MiXCR, keeping in-frame beta chains. Entries are consolidated by CDR3 protein sequence, retaining the most common genes and DNA. The V and J calls follow TCRdb's processing rather than the paper's. For this sample the table gives about a million distinct CDR3 sequences, of which roughly 51% were detected only once. About a fifth of the sample goes to the ten largest clones.

Overall results and qualifications from the work: The CMV infection status of donors was not known, potentially confounding age-related changes in expanded clonotypes. Estimates of total diversity based on one million sequenced T cells were considered lower bounds and underestimates. Observed TCR beta diversity correlated strongly with the percentage of naive T cells measured by flow cytometry. As age increased, observed TCR beta diversity per million T cells dropped in a roughly linear way, and a significant reduction was already evident by age 40. Compared with the aged group, the long-lived group had more naive CD4+ T cells, fewer expanded clones and increased TCR diversity, suggesting age selection. Because profiling used bulk unsorted PBMCs, naive and antigen-experienced compartments could not be compared conclusively.

The roughly 42 donors, aged about 6 to 100 years, were systemically healthy Caucasian individuals from Russia. Approximately 11 milliliters of peripheral blood were drawn from each donor into EDTA-treated Vacutainer tubes. Ficoll-Paque density-gradient centrifugation was used to isolate PBMCs, with at least 7 million obtained per sample. Total RNA was extracted from PBMCs with Trizol reagent, with at least 6 micrograms obtained per sample. For every donor, an aliquot of PBMCs went through flow cytometry to measure the percentages of naive CD45RAhigh/CD27high T cells. Here the chain combines TRBV2 and TRBJ2-1, with TRBD2 identical over 9 junction bases. Source material: blood. The receptor's source is a woman in her sixties or seventies in good health. CDR3 reads: CASSMLAGMGEQFF. The DNA reads TGTGCCAGCAGTATGCTAGCGGGAATGGGTGAGCAGTTCTTC.